This T cell receptor (beta chain) was captured in a study of technical replicates of blood from a few donors. Sequencing was performed with immunoSEQ multiplex PCR; in TCRdb, only in-frame clones are kept and a portion is missing. Found here are nearly 80,000 clones, 85% to 95% of them singletons; the top ten hold around 0.43%. The sample taken for sequencing was T cells isolated from PBMCs. The sequence derives from a human donor in good health.

CDR3: CASSEGAWETQYF. The CDR3 nucleotides are TGTGCCAGCAGTGAGGGGGCATGGGAAACCCAGTACTTC. This rearrangement joins TRBV7-9 to TRBJ2-5, with 7 bases identical to TRBD1. Trimming took 6 bases from V and 8 from J; bases not matched to a gene: 9. The CDR3 extends over 13 amino acids. Germline CDR1 reads SEHNR; CDR2 reads FQNEAQ (reference sequence).